The 27 T cell receptor beta chains below all came from one sample that was sequenced in a study of blood T cell repertoires in COVID-19. The data were produced by immunoSEQ multiplex PCR, yet TCRdb's version contains in-frame clones alone and is incomplete. The sample lists under 250,000 clones, about 83% occurring once. Sample: peripheral blood. The receptors shown here come from a woman at least 80 years old with COVID-19, enrolled during active disease.

The rearrangement uses TRBV6-5 and TRBJ1-2; D unclear. There are 14 residues in the CDR3. The V end was cut by 5 bases, the J end by 7 bases, with 17 bases between. Germline V gene sequence: CDR1 MNHEY, CDR2 SVGAGI. For the CDR3, the DNA is TGTGCCAGCAGTCGCCAAGGGCCGGGGTTTGGCTACACCTTC. As protein: CASSRQGPGFGYTF.

The CDR3 here is CASSFVAGQETQYF. The CDR3 DNA follows: TGTGCCAGCAGTTTCGTAGCGGGACAAGAGACCCAGTACTTC. The V gene is TRBV6-5, the J gene TRBJ2-5; 8 bases agree with TRBD2. The CDR3 length is 14 residues. CDR1 and CDR2 (germline): MNHEY, SVGAGI. The V gene end was trimmed by 4 bases and the J gene end by 2 bases; junction bases not matched to a gene: 3.

This chain uses TRBV7-6 with TRBJ2-1, with D tentatively TRBD2 (5 bases). The V end lost 5 bases, the J end lost 3 bases, and 14 bases lay between the germline ends. Per germline, CDR1 SGHVS and CDR2 FNYEAQ. The CDR3 is 15 residues long. CDR3 nucleotide sequence: TGTGCCAGCAGCGGCGAGGGCTGGGACTACAATGAGCAGTTCTTC. Amino acid sequence: CASSGEGWDYNEQFF.

The chain carries TRBV5-8 and TRBJ2-6, with D perhaps TRBD1 (6 bases). The CDR3 sequence is 17 residues long. Per the germline V gene, CDR1 is SGHTS and CDR2 is YDEGEE. With 1 base removed from V and 0 bases from J, the gap between germline ends came to 11 bases. The CDR3 nucleotides read TGTGCCAGCAGCTTGACAGGGACCACCTCTGGGGCCAACGTCCTGACTTTC. Its protein is CASSLTGTTSGANVLTF.

The rearrangement joins TRBV5-4 to TRBJ2-5, with 9 bases matching TRBD2. Losses at the gene ends were 0 bases for V and 7 bases for J; bases not matched to a gene: 1. Germline lookup yields CDR1 SGHNT and CDR2 YYREEE (reference sequence). This CDR3 spans 13 amino acids. The CDR3 bases are TGTGCCAGCAGCTTGGGGCGGGAGGGGACCCAGTACTTC. Its translation: CASSLGREGTQYF.

The chain has TRBV7-8 and TRBJ1-5; 8 bases line up with TRBD1. This CDR3 region has 14 residues. V shed 5 bases and J 5 bases; nucleotides not matched to a gene: 5. Germline loops: CDR1 SGHVS, CDR2 FQNEAQ. DNA for the CDR3: TGTGCCAGCAGCCGAGGACAGGGAGATCAGCCCCAGCATTTT. It yields the protein CASSRGQGDQPQHF.

V gene TRBV6-5 combines with J gene TRBJ2-1; 8 bases fit TRBD2. Germline trimming cut 8 bases from V and 0 bases from J; bases unmatched to any gene: 3. CDR1 and CDR2 (germline): MNHEY, SVGAGI. The CDR3 sequence is 14 residues long. CDR3 in amino acids: CASRGGRSYNEQFF. The CDR3 nucleotides read TGTGCCAGCCGGGGGGGCCGCTCCTACAATGAGCAGTTCTTC.

The V and J genes are TRBV29-1 and TRBJ2-7; 9 positions match TRBD1. CDR1 SQVTM and CDR2 ANQGSEA come from the germline V gene. Losses at the gene ends were 6 bases for V and 3 bases for J; bases not matched to a gene: 12. The CDR3 contains 15 residues. The DNA for the CDR3 is TGCAGCGTCCTTAAAGACAGGGGGAAGTACTACGAGCAGTACTTC. It encodes CSVLKDRGKYYEQYF.

V usage is TRBV7-9 and J usage is TRBJ1-3; 7 nucleotides agree with TRBD1. Germline trimming cut 5 bases from V and 0 bases from J; bases unmatched to any gene: 4. This CDR3 is 15 amino acids long. Germline V CDR1 and CDR2: SEHNR, FQNEAQ (reference sequence). CDR3: CASSEDRVSGNTIYF. As DNA, the CDR3 is TGTGCCAGCAGCGAAGACAGGGTCTCTGGAAACACCATATATTTT.

The rearrangement links TRBV19 to TRBJ1-2, with 9 positions matching TRBD1. V lost 7 bases, J lost 2 bases, and 17 bases stayed unmatched. Germline loops: CDR1 LNHDA, CDR2 SQIVND (reference sequence). The CDR3 loop spans 18 amino acids. CDR3 loop: CASTTPRGTGSGNYGYTF. The CDR3 coding sequence is TGTGCCAGTACCACACCTCGGGGGACAGGGAGCGGGAACTATGGCTACACCTTC. The variable domain in full, with the rest retrieved from reference TRBV19 and TRBJ1-2, is DGGITQSPKYLFRKEGQNVTLSCEQNLNHDAMYWYRQDPGQGLRLIYYSQIVNDFQKGDIAEGYSVSREKKESFPLTVTSAQKNPTAFYLCASTTPRGTGSGNYGYTFGSGTRLTVV.

V gene TRBV7-6 combines with J gene TRBJ1-1, with TRBD1 as a possible D gene (5 bases). The CDR3 runs 14 residues. Germline lookup yields CDR1 SGHVS and CDR2 FNYEAQ. Trimming removed 5 bases at V and 4 bases at J, with 14 bases between. DNA of the CDR3: TGTGCCAGCAGCCCCCGAGGAGGGGCCACTGAAGCTTTCTTT. Amino acid sequence: CASSPRGGATEAFF.

This chain uses TRBV27 with TRBJ1-6; 7 bases are a match to TRBD1. The V gene end was trimmed by 6 bases and the J gene end by 5 bases; junction bases not matched to a gene: 10. CDR1 is MNHEY and CDR2 is SMNVEV in the germline V gene (reference sequence). The CDR3 contains 16 residues. The CDR3, as DNA: TGTGCCAGCAGATCGGGACAGATTATTAATAATTCACCCCTCCACTTT. Amino acids: CASRSGQIINNSPLHF.

The chain employs TRBV6-5 and TRBJ1-2, with 7 positions matching TRBD1. Trimming cost V 6 bases and J 1 base; bases outside gene matches: 8. The CDR3 spans 15 residues. Germline loops: CDR1 MNHEY, CDR2 SVGAGI. The CDR3 bases are TGTGCCAGCAGCATTGAGTACAGGGGTAACTATGGCTACACCTTC. Translating gives CASSIEYRGNYGYTF.

The gene calls are TRBV10-1 and TRBJ2-3; 8 nucleotides match TRBD1. CDR1 is WNHNN, CDR2 SYGVQD, per germline (reference sequence). V shed 3 bases, J shed 2 bases, and the junction held 7 bases outside the gene matches. This CDR3 contains 16 residues. The CDR3 spells CASSDPRDRNTDTQYF. In nucleotides, the CDR3 is TGCGCCAGCAGTGATCCCAGGGACAGGAACACAGATACGCAGTATTTT.

Only a few counts were recorded for this clone. CDR3 residues: CASSLTGQINQPQHF. Here the CDR3 DNA reads TGTGCCAGCAGCTTAACGGGACAGATCAATCAGCCCCAGCATTTT. The chain links TRBV7-2 to TRBJ1-5, with TRBD1 matching over 7 bases. V gave up 2 bases and J gave up 3 bases; unmatched junction bases: 4. The CDR3 totals 15 residues. Germline CDR1 reads SGHTA; CDR2 reads FQGNSA.

This clone was observed a single time. This chain links TRBV7-2 with TRBJ2-1, with 11 bases identical to TRBD2. CDR3 length: 18 amino acids. Germline V gene data show CDR1 as SGHTA and CDR2 as FQGNSA. J lost 0 bases, V lost 5 bases, and 9 bases had no gene match. DNA for the CDR3: TGTGCCAGCAGCCGCAATAGCGGGGGGGCGAGCTCCTACAATGAGCAGTTCTTC. As protein: CASSRNSGGASSYNEQFF.

The chain couples TRBV5-4 to TRBJ1-2, with 10 nucleotides matching TRBD1. CDR3 length: 15 residues. Germline-derived CDR1 and CDR2 are SGHNT and YYREEE (reference sequence). Trimming at V came to 6 bases and at J to 3 bases, leaving 8 bases not matched to a gene. The CDR3 DNA follows: TGTGCCAGCACCACGGGGGACAGGGGACACTATGGCTACACCTTC. Protein: CASTTGDRGHYGYTF.

The CDR3 sequence: CASSPGSNQPQHF. The CDR3 nucleotides are TGTGCCAGCTCTCCGGGAAGCAATCAGCCCCAGCATTTT. The V gene is TRBV18, the J gene TRBJ1-5; D gene unclear. The CDR3 contains 13 residues. V was cut by 6 bases and J by 1 base, with 7 bases left in between. The germline gives CDR1 KGHSH, CDR2 LQKENI.

A single count supports this clone. The chain links TRBV18 to TRBJ2-5; D remains ambiguous. Trimming cost V 6 bases and J 4 bases, with 12 bases left between them. The V gene's germline CDR1 is KGHSH and CDR2 LQKENI. The CDR3 covers 13 residues. This CDR3 reads CASSLSGGETQYF. CDR3 coding DNA: TGTGCCAGCTCGCTTTCGGGTGGAGAGACCCAGTACTTC.

The CDR3 protein is CARRGQGGNTGELFF. In DNA, the CDR3 is TGTGCCAGGCGAGGGCAGGGGGGTAACACCGGGGAGCTGTTTTTT. The gene calls are TRBV27 and TRBJ2-2; D may be TRBD1 (7 bases). The CDR3 sequence is 15 residues long. Trimming took off 9 bases at V and 2 bases at J, with 16 bases between the two ends. Germline CDR1 reads MNHEY; CDR2 reads SMNVEV (reference sequence).

The J gene is TRBJ2-7, the V gene TRBV2; 12 bases agree with TRBD2. This CDR3 has 15 amino acids. V dropped 3 bases and J dropped 6; count of bases not matched to a gene: 6. Germline loops: CDR1 SNHLY, CDR2 FYNNEI. CDR3 loop: CASSDPGLAGVEQYF. The CDR3 DNA is TGTGCCAGCAGTGACCCGGGACTAGCGGGTGTCGAGCAGTACTTC.

The chain carries TRBV29-1 and TRBJ2-1; 8 bases are a match to TRBD2. J gave up 6 bases and V 6 bases, and 7 bases lay outside the gene matches. Germline V gives CDR1 SQVTM, CDR2 ANQGSEA. This CDR3 comprises 13 residues. CDR3 sequence: CSVSGGHANEQFF. CDR3 nucleotide sequence: TGCAGCGTCAGCGGGGGACACGCCAATGAGCAGTTCTTC.

This clone came up a few times. The chain has TRBV7-9 and TRBJ1-1; D may be TRBD1 (6 bases). CDR1 is SEHNR and CDR2 is FQNEAQ in the germline V gene (reference sequence). V lost 5 bases and J 10 bases, leaving 11 bases between the germline ends. The CDR3 has 11 amino acids. DNA of the CDR3: TGTGCCAGCAGCCTCGGGGGGCCAGCTTTCTTT. This translates into CASSLGGPAFF. Full variable domain (remainder filled in from reference TRBV7-9 and TRBJ1-1): DTGVSQNPRHKITKRGQNVTFRCDPISEHNRLYWYRQTLGQGPEFLTYFQNEAQLEKSRLLSDRFSAERPKGSFSTLEIQRTEQGDSAMYLCASSLGGPAFFGQGTRLTVV.

This rearrangement joins TRBV27 to TRBJ2-3, with D uncertain. The V gene lost 5 bases and the J gene lost 0 bases, with 12 bases spanning the gap. Germline values: CDR1 MNHEY, CDR2 SMNVEV (reference sequence). CDR3 length: 15 residues. The CDR3 spells CASSLNGPSTDTQYF. The DNA for the CDR3 is TGTGCCAGCAGTCTAAACGGTCCTAGCACAGATACGCAGTATTTT.

This clone was counted a single time. This sequence joins TRBV30 and TRBJ1-3; 8 nucleotides match TRBD1. This CDR3 spans 15 amino acids. Germline V gene data show CDR1 as GTSNPN and CDR2 as SVGIG (reference sequence). The V gene end was trimmed by 0 bases and the J gene end by 3 bases; junction bases not matched to a gene: 4. The CDR3 DNA is TGTGCCTGGAGTGTGGCAGGGGGCTTTGGAAACACCATATATTTT. Its protein product is CAWSVAGGFGNTIYF.

In this sample, this clone turned up a few times. The rearrangement joins TRBV4-2 to TRBJ1-3, with a tentative D call TRBD1 (5 bases). V was cut by 2 bases and J by 10 bases, with 18 bases left in between. The germline gives CDR1 LGHNA, CDR2 YNFKEQ. The CDR3 is made up of 15 amino acids. The CDR3 sequence: CASSQNQGGQKTIYF. Written as DNA, the CDR3 is TGTGCCAGCAGCCAAAACCAGGGAGGGCAGAAAACCATATATTTT.

V gene TRBV10-3 combines with J gene TRBJ1-2; D is perhaps TRBD1 (6 bases). The CDR3 contains 14 residues. V was clipped by 3 bases and J by 6 bases, with 14 bases between them. Germline lookup yields CDR1 ENHRY and CDR2 SYGVKD. CDR3 DNA sequence: TGTGCCATCAGTGATCCCAGGGGTTATAATGGCTACACCTTC. Amino acid sequence: CAISDPRGYNGYTF.